A single sample gave rise to the 30 T cell receptor beta chains below, sequenced in a study of T-cell memory formation after mild COVID-19. A single record per CDR3 protein comes from TCRdb applying MiXCR to the 5' RACE reads. Among more than 350,000 distinct CDR3 sequences listed, around 21% were seen once. Sequenced input: PBMCs or a T cell subset sorted from them (not recorded which). The source is an adult woman who had mild COVID-19 (a few samples of this study predate the infection). Cell type and time point are not known.

This clonotype was seen a handful of times. This may stem from a read error, because a much larger clone lies one nucleotide away. The chain is built from TRBV12-3 or TRBV12-4 and TRBJ2-3, with unresolved D. There are 11 residues in the CDR3. V gave up 6 bases and J gave up 8 bases, with 9 bases separating them. In DNA form, the CDR3 reads TGTGCCAGCAGCCAAGCAGCTACGCAGTATTTT. Translated: CASSQAATQYF.

This chain connects TRBV12-3 or TRBV12-4 to TRBJ2-3; D call uncertain. CDR3 length: 13 amino acids. Trimming left V 2 bases short and J 7 bases short, with 10 bases between. The CDR3: CASSLRWGNTQYF. The CDR3 DNA sequence: TGTGCCAGCAGTTTACGCTGGGGAAATACGCAGTATTTT.

In its sample, this clonotype was seen once. The chain carries TRBV3-1 and TRBJ1-5, with D unclear. Germline V CDR1 and CDR2: LGHDT, YNNKEL (reference sequence). V was trimmed by 0 bases and J by 5 bases, leaving 8 bases between them. The CDR3 covers 14 residues. CDR3 loop: CASSQEGEDQPQHF. The CDR3 DNA is TGTGCCAGCAGCCAAGAGGGAGAAGATCAGCCCCAGCATTTT.

The V and J genes are TRBV6-6 and TRBJ2-7, with D possibly being TRBD1 or TRBD2 (5 bases each). The V and J ends lost 4 bases and 3 bases respectively, with 16 bases between them. This CDR3 has 15 residues. Germline assignment: CDR1 MNHNY and CDR2 SVGAGI (reference sequence). This CDR3 is CASSWATGASYEQYF. CDR3 DNA sequence: TGTGCCAGCAGTTGGGCTACCGGGGCGAGCTACGAGCAGTACTTC.

This clonotype was detected a few times. The V call is TRBV11-2, the J call TRBJ2-1, with TRBD2 matching over 8 bases. Germline lookup yields CDR1 SGHAT and CDR2 FQNNGV. With V trimmed by 2 bases and J by 4 bases, 13 bases remained unmatched. CDR3 length: 18 residues. The CDR3 spells CASSLLVTGGRSYNEQFF. CDR3 nucleotide sequence: TGTGCCAGCAGCTTACTGGTTACTGGCGGGAGGTCGTACAATGAGCAGTTCTTC.

This clonotype was recorded at least ten times. This rearrangement joins TRBV7-9 to TRBJ1-1; a weak D match, TRBD1 (5 bases). CDR1 is SEHNR, CDR2 FQNEAQ, per germline (reference sequence). CDR3 length: 13 residues. V was pared by 7 bases and J by 0 bases, with 9 bases between. CDR3 DNA sequence: TGTGCCAGCATGGAGGGGATGAACACTGAAGCTTTCTTT. Translation gives CASMEGMNTEAFF.

This clonotype has only a few counts. The V gene is TRBV7-9, the J gene TRBJ2-7, with D possibly TRBD1 on 6 matching bases. From germline, CDR1 is SEHNR and CDR2 FQNEAQ (reference sequence). Trimming shortened V by 1 base and J by 5 bases, and 9 bases separated the two germline ends. The CDR3 sequence is 13 residues long. In nucleotides, the CDR3 is TGTGCCAGCAGCTTAGGGACAGTTCACGAGCAGTACTTC. This translates into CASSLGTVHEQYF.

V and J are TRBV7-9 and TRBJ1-1, with 7 bases that match TRBD1. The CDR3 consists of 16 residues. V gave up 4 bases and J gave up 1 base; unmatched junction bases: 9. CDR1 and CDR2 from the germline V gene are SEHNR and FQNEAQ (reference sequence). The CDR3 coding sequence is TGTGCCAGCAGCTCACCCAAGGACAGGACGAACACTGAAGCTTTCTTT. Residues: CASSSPKDRTNTEAFF. Combining the CDR3 with reference TRBV7-9 and TRBJ1-1 gives the whole variable domain DTGVSQNPRHKITKRGQNVTFRCDPISEHNRLYWYRQTLGQGPEFLTYFQNEAQLEKSRLLSDRFSAERPKGSFSTLEIQRTEQGDSAMYLCASSSPKDRTNTEAFFGQGTRLTVV.

The chain uses TRBV19 and TRBJ2-7; TRBD2 agrees at 8 bases. Losses at the gene ends were 10 bases for V and 1 base for J; bases not matched to a gene: 12. Per the germline V gene, CDR1 is LNHDA and CDR2 is SQIVND (reference sequence). This CDR3 region has 15 residues. CDR3 nucleotides: TGTGCCACCGCCCAAGGGGCGGGGGGATCCTACGAGCAGTACTTC. Its protein is CATAQGAGGSYEQYF. Supplemented by reference TRBV19 and TRBJ2-7, the full variable domain reads DGGITQSPKYLFRKEGQNVTLSCEQNLNHDAMYWYRQDPGQGLRLIYYSQIVNDFQKGDIAEGYSVSREKKESFPLTVTSAQKNPTAFYLCATAQGAGGSYEQYFGPGTRLTVT.

This chain uses TRBV7-9 with TRBJ2-5; TRBD1 is a possible D gene (6 bases). CDR3 size: 14 residues. V shed 3 bases and J shed 9 bases, with 17 bases lying between them. Germline assignment: CDR1 SEHNR and CDR2 FQNEAQ (reference sequence). The CDR3 here is CASSFSGDHLAQYF. In DNA, the CDR3 is TGTGCCAGCAGCTTTTCAGGGGACCACCTGGCCCAGTACTTC.

The chain combines TRBV5-6 with TRBJ1-2, with 7 bases matching TRBD1. The CDR3 is made up of 14 amino acids. J lost 5 bases, V lost 1 base, and 5 bases had no gene match. Germline V gene data show CDR1 as SGHDT and CDR2 as YYEEEE. CDR3 sequence (DNA): TGTGCCAGCAGCTTGAGAGGGGGCGCGTATGGCTACACCTTC. Its protein is CASSLRGGAYGYTF.

This clonotype was detected only a few times. The chain has TRBV4-2 and TRBJ2-1, with D possibly being TRBD2 (5 bases). Germline values: CDR1 LGHNA, CDR2 YNFKEQ. V was shortened by 0 bases and J by 0 bases, with 12 bases between the two germline ends. This CDR3 is built from 17 residues. The CDR3 DNA is TGTGCCAGCAGCCAAGAAGTTGCAGCGGCCTCCTACAATGAGCAGTTCTTC. Encoded protein: CASSQEVAAASYNEQFF.

Ten or more counts support this clonotype. The chain has TRBV6-5 and TRBJ1-2, with 9 bases that match TRBD1. This CDR3 contains 15 residues. Germline V gene sequence: CDR1 MNHEY, CDR2 SVGAGI. J gave up 3 bases and V 5 bases, and 7 bases lay outside the gene matches. The chain's CDR3 is CASSPTDRGYYGYTF. CDR3 coding DNA: TGTGCCAGCAGTCCGACGGACAGGGGCTACTATGGCTACACCTTC.

This clonotype has at least ten counts. The rearrangement uses TRBV7-6 and TRBJ2-7, with 7 positions matching TRBD1. Trimming took 3 bases from V and 2 from J; bases not matched to a gene: 1. This CDR3 spans 13 amino acids. Germline assignment: CDR1 SGHVS and CDR2 FNYEAQ. Here the CDR3 reads CASSFGTAYEQYF. The CDR3 region has the DNA TGTGCCAGCAGCTTCGGGACAGCCTACGAGCAGTACTTC. Full variable domain (remainder filled in from reference TRBV7-6 and TRBJ2-7): GAGVSQSPRYKVTKRGQDVALRCDPISGHVSLYWYRQALGQGPEFLTYFNYEAQQDKSGLPNDRFSAERPEGSISTLTIQRTEQRDSAMYRCASSFGTAYEQYFGPGTRLTVT.

The V call is TRBV20-1, the J call TRBJ1-1, with D maybe TRBD1 (5 bases). Trimming left V 0 bases short and J 1 base short, with 18 bases between. Germline V gene lookup returns CDR1 DFQATT and CDR2 SNEGSKA (reference sequence). The CDR3 totals 17 residues. CDR3 bases: TGCAGTGCTAGAGATTCGCCCGGCAGGGCCGGGAACACTGAAGCTTTCTTT. Translating it yields CSARDSPGRAGNTEAFF.

The table lists this clonotype with a few counts. The chain recombines TRBV25-1 with TRBJ2-5; D not resolved. Germline CDR1 MGHDK, CDR2 SYGVNS. The V and J ends lost 6 bases and 5 bases respectively, with 19 bases between them. This CDR3 comprises 15 residues. CDR3 residues: CASSPWAWEMETQYF. The CDR3 DNA is TGTGCCAGCAGCCCGTGGGCCTGGGAAATGGAGACCCAGTACTTC.

This clonotype was seen a handful of times. This chain connects TRBV3-1 to TRBJ1-6; no reliable D call. The germline V and J ends were trimmed by 4 bases and 9 bases, with 19 bases remaining between them. This CDR3 spans 16 amino acids. CDR1 LGHDT and CDR2 YNNKEL come from the germline V gene (reference sequence). The CDR3 DNA sequence: TGTGCCAGCAGCCCTCACGCTGAACCGGGGTTTTCACCCCTCCACTTT. This sequence encodes CASSPHAEPGFSPLHF. Based on the CDR3 plus reference TRBV3-1 and TRBJ1-6, the full variable domain is DTAVSQTPKYLVTQMGNDKSIKCEQNLGHDTMYWYKQDSKKFLKIMFSYNNKELIINETVPNRFSPKSPDKAHLNLHINSLELGDSAVYFCASSPHAEPGFSPLHFGNGTRLTVT.

The genes are TRBV4-1 and TRBJ2-7, with D tentatively TRBD2 (5 bases). V shed 3 bases and J shed 3 bases, with 15 bases lying between them. CDR1 is MGHRA and CDR2 is YSYEKL in the germline V gene. The length of the CDR3 is 15 residues. The CDR3 reads CASSHGPIEGYEQYF. The DNA for the CDR3 is TGCGCCAGCAGCCATGGTCCGATTGAGGGCTACGAGCAGTACTTC.

This clonotype was observed a few times. The V gene is TRBV6-6, the J gene TRBJ2-1; tentative D call: TRBD2 (5 bases). The V and J ends lost 2 bases and 9 bases respectively, with 14 bases between them. The CDR3 runs 14 residues. Germline V gives CDR1 MNHNY, CDR2 SVGAGI (reference sequence). In nucleotides, the CDR3 is TGTGCCAGCAGTTACCCCCAACGGAGCGGTGAGCAGTTCTTC. As protein: CASSYPQRSGEQFF.

This clonotype was observed a few times. V is TRBV12-3 or TRBV12-4 and J is TRBJ2-3; D unclear. The CDR3 runs to 15 residues. V lost 6 bases to trimming and J lost 5 bases, with 18 bases between them. This chain's CDR3 is CASSPRSSWIDTQYF. The CDR3 DNA reads TGTGCCAGCAGCCCCCGATCCTCGTGGATAGATACGCAGTATTTT.

The chain joins TRBV5-1 to TRBJ2-5; 8 bases align to TRBD2. Germline V gene lookup returns CDR1 SGHRS and CDR2 YFSETQ. Unmatched junction bases numbered 5, after V lost 1 base and J lost 3 bases. This CDR3 region has 15 residues. This chain's CDR3 is CASSLNGGGKETQYF. CDR3 nucleotide sequence: TGCGCCAGCAGCTTGAATGGCGGGGGGAAAGAGACCCAGTACTTC.

This chain's CDR3 is CASSRDLGLGYGYTF. In DNA, the CDR3 is TGCGCCAGCAGCCGCGACCTGGGGCTTGGCTATGGCTACACCTTC. This sequence joins TRBV4-1 and TRBJ1-2, with D tentatively TRBD1 (5 bases). The CDR3 extends over 15 amino acids. The germline V and J ends were trimmed by 4 bases and 4 bases, with 16 bases remaining between them. From germline, CDR1 is MGHRA and CDR2 YSYEKL.

The gene calls are TRBV5-1 and TRBJ2-7; 8 bases align to TRBD2. The CDR3 loop spans 14 amino acids. Looked up from germline, CDR1 is SGHRS and CDR2 is YFSETQ. J gave up 4 bases and V 4 bases, and 7 bases lay outside the gene matches. The CDR3: CASSTQGLAYEQYF. Written as DNA, the CDR3 is TGCGCCAGCAGCACACAAGGACTAGCTTACGAGCAGTACTTC.

This clonotype was counted only a few times. The CDR3 DNA sequence: TGTGCCAGCAGCAATCAGGGACAGCTTAGCAATCAGCCCCAGCATTTT. Amino acids: CASSNQGQLSNQPQHF. This rearrangement joins TRBV7-2 to TRBJ1-5, with TRBD1 matching over 7 bases. Trimming cost V 5 bases and J 0 bases; bases outside gene matches: 7. Looked up from germline, CDR1 is SGHTA and CDR2 is FQGNSA. CDR3 length equals 16 residues.

This clonotype has more than one count but fewer than ten. The chain carries TRBV3-1 and TRBJ2-5; the match to TRBD2 covers 9 bases. V shed 7 bases, J shed 2 bases, and the junction held 11 bases outside the gene matches. The CDR3 is made up of 16 amino acids. The germline gives CDR1 LGHDT, CDR2 YNNKEL (reference sequence). The CDR3 here is CASKGGGTSPQETQYF. The CDR3, as DNA: TGTGCCAGCAAAGGGGGCGGGACTAGCCCTCAAGAGACCCAGTACTTC.

The chain employs TRBV7-9 and TRBJ1-1; D unclear. With 5 bases removed from V and 2 bases from J, the gap between germline ends came to 12 bases. Germline-derived CDR1 and CDR2 are SEHNR and FQNEAQ (reference sequence). This CDR3 is built from 14 residues. In nucleotides, the CDR3 is TGTGCCAGCAGCCCGGCCGCGGTAAACACTGAAGCTTTCTTT. This codes for CASSPAAVNTEAFF. The full variable domain, in which reference TRBV7-9 and TRBJ1-1 provide the parts outside the CDR3, is DTGVSQNPRHKITKRGQNVTFRCDPISEHNRLYWYRQTLGQGPEFLTYFQNEAQLEKSRLLSDRFSAERPKGSFSTLEIQRTEQGDSAMYLCASSPAAVNTEAFFGQGTRLTVV.

On this clonotype: Compared with germline, one end of the junction differs, possibly owing to a read error. V is TRBV29-1 and J is TRBJ2-7, with 7 positions matching TRBD1. This CDR3 has 12 residues. Germline V gene lookup returns CDR1 SQVTM and CDR2 ANQGSEA. For the CDR3, the DNA is TGCAGCGTTGAAGAACCACGGGACAGCCAGGTCTTC. Translated, it gives CSVEEPRDSQVF.

The gene calls are TRBV29-1 and TRBJ1-2; D not resolved. The germline V gene has CDR1 SQVTM and CDR2 ANQGSEA. The CDR3 is made up of 12 amino acids. V gave up 1 base and J gave up 8 bases, with 11 bases separating them. The CDR3 coding sequence is TGCAGCGTTGAAGCCGACACATGGGGCTACACCTTC. It is translated as CSVEADTWGYTF.

The CDR3 region has the DNA TGTGCCAGCAGCTTACGAGGGGGTCAGGATACGCAGTATTTT. Encoded protein: CASSLRGGQDTQYF. The chain uses TRBV7-9 and TRBJ2-3; possible D gene TRBD1, 6 bases. Germline V lookup: CDR1 SEHNR, CDR2 FQNEAQ (reference sequence). CDR3 length: 14 amino acids. With 2 bases removed from V and 6 bases from J, the gap between germline ends came to 12 bases.

There are a few counts of this clonotype. The rearrangement links TRBV25-1 to TRBJ2-3; D unclear. V was shortened by 4 bases and J by 2 bases, with 10 bases between the two germline ends. CDR1 and CDR2 from the germline V gene are MGHDK and SYGVNS. CDR3 length equals 14 residues. The CDR3 DNA reads TGTGCCAGCAGTGGGTCGGTGTACACAGATACGCAGTATTTT. It translates to CASSGSVYTDTQYF.